This T cell receptor beta chain was retrieved from a study of blood T cell repertoires in COVID-19. Overall study: Collection of acute and convalescent COVID-19 samples took place in the United States, Italy and Spain. T cells, B-cell-depleted T cells, or PBMCs supplied cDNA or gDNA.

Methods used by the authors: How many nucleated cells were present was estimated from reference gene primer amplification. The assay was immunoSEQ multiplex PCR, and TCRdb's table has in-frame clones only and misses some. V, J and clone size derive from that table, while D and trimming were established from the DNA sequence. The sample includes 350,000 to 450,000 clones, under 85% of them seen just once. Clinical history as reported by participants underpinned cohort assignment. Per germline, CDR1 KGHSH and CDR2 LQKENI. This CDR3 region has 16 residues. The trim removed 2 bases at V and 4 bases at J, leaving 8 bases unmatched.

The sequence was obtained from a woman aged 45 to 65 who had recovered from COVID-19. The chain uses TRBV18 and TRBJ1-3, with TRBD1 matching over 7 bases. The sequencing sample was made of PBMCs or T cells enriched from blood (not recorded which). Here the CDR3 reads CASSPSRGTVGNTIYF. The CDR3 DNA follows: TGTGCCAGCTCACCATCGAGAGGGACAGTAGGAAACACCATATATTTT.